This T cell receptor beta chain was recovered during a study of molecular identifiers for immune sequencing clone quantification. TCRdb re-analysed the PCR reads in MiXCR, keeping a single row per CDR3 protein. The repertoire holds more than 450,000 distinct CDR3 sequences, with 25% as singletons. A few counts support this clonotype. This receptor was taken from a human donor in good health. Some libraries in this study had Jurkat cell RNA spiked in. The sample consisted of naive CD8+ T cells from blood, with Jurkat cell RNA spiked in. Subset noted: FACS-sorted CD8+CD4-CCR7+CD45RA+ naive T cells.

CDR3 nucleotide sequence: TGTGCCTGGAGTCGCGACTCCTACGAGCAGTACTTC. Translated, it gives CAWSRDSYEQYF. The genes are TRBV30 and TRBJ2-7, with unresolved D. Germline V gene lookup returns CDR1 GTSNPN and CDR2 SVGIG (reference sequence). The germline V and J ends were trimmed by 2 bases and 0 bases, with 5 bases remaining between them. The CDR3 runs 12 residues.